The 31 T cell receptor beta chains below all came from one sample that was sequenced in a study of chemoradiotherapy in HPV16-positive cancers. Profiling relied on immunoSEQ multiplex PCR, and the TCRdb table lists in-frame clones only, not all of them. The sample shows 2,000 to 2,500 clones, about 88% of them seen only once. Sample: tumor tissue, taken from a patient who underwent chemoradiotherapy. Every receptor here comes from a human donor with HPV-associated anogenital cancer.

This chain uses TRBV27 with TRBJ2-1; 8 nucleotides line up with TRBD2. V was pared by 7 bases and J by 6 bases, with 11 bases of the junction left unmatched. CDR1 is MNHEY, CDR2 SMNVEV, per germline (reference sequence). CDR3 length: 15 amino acids. The CDR3 DNA sequence: TGTGCCAGCAAGGAGCGGGGGTCAGCAGGCAATGAGCAGTTCTTC. Protein sequence: CASKERGSAGNEQFF.

This chain links TRBV19 with TRBJ2-1; maybe TRBD2 (5 bases). The germline V gene has CDR1 LNHDA and CDR2 SQIVND (reference sequence). V gave up 6 bases and J gave up 1 base, with 16 bases separating them. The CDR3 runs 16 residues. In DNA form, the CDR3 reads TGTGCCAGTAGCGAATTAGCAAGGAGGTCCTACAATGAGCAGTTCTTC. Translation gives CASSELARRSYNEQFF.

The rearrangement uses TRBV2 and TRBJ1-2; no clear D. The CDR3 runs to 13 residues. Germline lookup yields CDR1 SNHLY and CDR2 FYNNEI. V was pared by 7 bases and J by 4 bases, with 13 bases between. CDR3 nucleotides: TGTGCCAGCACCCCCGGCAGAGCCTATGGCTACACCTTC. Its protein product is CASTPGRAYGYTF. Variable domain in full (rest from reference TRBV2 and TRBJ1-2): EPEVTQTPSHQVTQMGQEVILRCVPISNHLYFYWYRQILGQKVEFLVSFYNNEISEKSEIFDDQFSVERPDGSNFTLKIRSTKLEDSAMYFCASTPGRAYGYTFGSGTRLTVV.

CDR3 DNA sequence: TGTGCCAGCACATTATGGGGGGGTCAGCCCCAGCATTTT. Amino acid sequence: CASTLWGGQPQHF. V usage is TRBV19 and J usage is TRBJ1-5; tentative D call: TRBD1 (5 bases). V lost 9 bases and J 6 bases, leaving 15 bases between the germline ends. Looked up from germline, CDR1 is LNHDA and CDR2 is SQIVND (reference sequence). The CDR3 is 13 amino acids. The complete variable domain, with remaining parts taken from reference TRBV19 and TRBJ1-5, reads DGGITQSPKYLFRKEGQNVTLSCEQNLNHDAMYWYRQDPGQGLRLIYYSQIVNDFQKGDIAEGYSVSREKKESFPLTVTSAQKNPTAFYLCASTLWGGQPQHFGDGTRLSIL.

This sequence joins TRBV5-1 and TRBJ2-1, with 8 bases matching TRBD2. The V and J ends lost 4 bases and 3 bases, in that order; junction bases with no gene match: 3. Germline V lookup: CDR1 SGHRS, CDR2 YFSETQ. The CDR3 extends over 14 amino acids. The CDR3 bases are TGCGCCAGCAGCCCCGGGACTAGCTACAATGAGCAGTTCTTC. Residues: CASSPGTSYNEQFF.

This clone appeared a single time. This rearrangement joins TRBV7-3 to TRBJ2-3, with D perhaps TRBD1 (5 bases). The CDR3 is made up of 13 amino acids. The V and J ends lost 0 bases and 9 bases respectively, with 10 bases between them. Germline lookup yields CDR1 SGHTA and CDR2 FQGTGA. CDR3 region: CASSLTLQGTQYF. The CDR3 coding sequence is TGTGCCAGCAGCTTAACGTTGCAGGGCACGCAGTATTTT. The full variable domain, rest sourced from reference TRBV7-3 and TRBJ2-3, is GAGVSQTPSNKVTEKGKYVELRCDPISGHTALYWYRQSLGQGPEFLIYFQGTGAADDSGLPNDRFFAVRPEGSVSTLKIQRTERGDSAVYLCASSLTLQGTQYFGPGTRLTVL.

V is TRBV5-1 and J is TRBJ2-7; D may be TRBD2 (5 bases). Germline CDR1 reads SGHRS; CDR2 reads YFSETQ. V lost 4 bases and J lost 2, with 13 bases in between. The CDR3 has 14 amino acids. DNA of the CDR3: TGCGCCAGCAGCGGCGGAGGAGATCCCTACGAGCAGTACTTC. This translates into CASSGGGDPYEQYF.

The V gene is TRBV10-3, the J gene TRBJ2-3; D gene uncertain. V lost 3 bases to trimming and J lost 5 bases, with 3 bases between them. Germline CDR1 reads ENHRY; CDR2 reads SYGVKD. The CDR3 is 11 residues long. The CDR3 loop reads CAISEKDTQYF. CDR3 nucleotide sequence: TGTGCCATCAGTGAAAAAGATACGCAGTATTTT.

The chain recombines TRBV29-1 with TRBJ1-1; D is unresolved. Trimming cost V 5 bases and J 1 base, with 11 bases left between them. This CDR3 has 13 residues. Looked up from germline, CDR1 is SQVTM and CDR2 is ANQGSEA. This CDR3 reads CSVQFQKNTEAFF. For the CDR3, the DNA is TGCAGCGTTCAGTTTCAGAAGAACACTGAAGCTTTCTTT.

The chain recombines TRBV2 with TRBJ2-5; 10 bases agree with TRBD2. With 1 base clipped from V and 7 bases from J, the junction kept 6 bases outside the gene matches. This CDR3 is 15 amino acids long. The germline V gene encodes CDR1 SNHLY and CDR2 FYNNEI. CDR3 in DNA: TGTGCCAGCAGTGAAGGAACAGCGGGGGGGAGGACCCAGTACTTC. Residues: CASSEGTAGGRTQYF. The whole variable domain, remainder taken from reference TRBV2 and TRBJ2-5, is EPEVTQTPSHQVTQMGQEVILRCVPISNHLYFYWYRQILGQKVEFLVSFYNNEISEKSEIFDDQFSVERPDGSNFTLKIRSTKLEDSAMYFCASSEGTAGGRTQYFGPGTRLLVL.

The CDR3 loop reads CASSQSGGGVYEQYF. CDR3 sequence (DNA): TGTGCCAGCAGCCAGAGTGGAGGGGGCGTGTACGAGCAGTACTTC. V is TRBV13 and J is TRBJ2-7; possibly TRBD1 for D (7 bases). Germline assignment: CDR1 PRHDT and CDR2 FYEKMQ (reference sequence). V was shortened by 5 bases and J by 4 bases, with 18 bases between the two germline ends. The CDR3 spans 15 residues.

The V gene is TRBV5-4, the J gene TRBJ2-7; D is undetermined. V dropped 4 bases and J dropped 5 bases, with 22 bases sitting between them. CDR1 and CDR2 (germline): SGHNT, YYREEE (reference sequence). This CDR3 is 16 amino acids long. The CDR3 here is CASSRPAQDLRHEQYF. For the CDR3, the DNA is TGTGCCAGCAGCCGCCCCGCCCAGGACCTTCGACACGAGCAGTACTTC.

This chain uses TRBV6-5 with TRBJ2-2; no definite D call. There are 9 residues in the CDR3. The germline gives CDR1 MNHEY, CDR2 SVGAGI. This chain's CDR3 is CRFTGELFF. The DNA of the CDR3 is TGTCGGTTCACCGGGGAGCTGTTTTTT.

This clone was counted a single time. CDR3 DNA sequence: TGCGCCAGCAGCTTGTGGGGGGTAGGGGAGCAGTACTTC. Protein: CASSLWGVGEQYF. The chain recombines TRBV5-1 with TRBJ2-7; possibly TRBD2 for D (6 bases). The germline gives CDR1 SGHRS, CDR2 YFSETQ. Trimming took 1 base from V and 7 from J, leaving 12 bases between them. CDR3 length: 13 amino acids.

The rearrangement uses TRBV7-6 and TRBJ1-2; perhaps TRBD1 as D (5 bases). This CDR3 has 14 amino acids. CDR1 SGHVS and CDR2 FNYEAQ come from the germline V gene. V dropped 5 bases and J dropped 6 bases, with 16 bases sitting between them. CDR3 DNA: TGTGCCAGCAGCCCATCGGGGGGGTTGAATGGCTACACCTTC. It yields the protein CASSPSGGLNGYTF.

The chain couples TRBV5-4 to TRBJ2-1, with 12 bases that match TRBD1. Germline V gene lookup returns CDR1 SGHNT and CDR2 YYREEE (reference sequence). The CDR3 sequence is 15 residues long. The junction had 3 bases not matched to a gene; V was cut back by 4 bases and J by 4 bases. The CDR3 protein is CASSPGQGAYNEQFF. The CDR3 coding sequence is TGTGCCAGCAGCCCGGGACAGGGGGCTTACAATGAGCAGTTCTTC.

V usage is TRBV6-1 and J usage is TRBJ1-3; no definite D call. The CDR3 totals 14 residues. Germline lookup yields CDR1 MNHNS and CDR2 SASEGT. Trimming shortened V by 6 bases and J by 0 bases, and 9 bases separated the two germline ends. The CDR3 DNA reads TGTGCCAGCAGAACGGCCGGCTCTGGAAACACCATATATTTT. The encoded protein is CASRTAGSGNTIYF.

The chain employs TRBV7-9 and TRBJ2-7; 10 bases agree with TRBD2. This CDR3 comprises 15 residues. J gave up 2 bases and V 7 bases, and 8 bases lay outside the gene matches. Per the germline V gene, CDR1 is SEHNR and CDR2 is FQNEAQ (reference sequence). The CDR3 reads CASNPGTSVAYEQYF. The CDR3 DNA sequence: TGTGCCAGCAATCCCGGGACTAGCGTCGCCTACGAGCAGTACTTC.

The chain recombines TRBV5-1 with TRBJ2-1, with a tentative D call TRBD2 (6 bases). Trimming took off 4 bases at V and 10 bases at J, with 12 bases between the two ends. Germline V lookup: CDR1 SGHRS, CDR2 YFSETQ. This CDR3 spans 12 amino acids. CDR3 region: CASSPLGGEQFF. CDR3 sequence (DNA): TGCGCCAGCAGCCCCCTTGGAGGGGAGCAGTTCTTC.

This chain connects TRBV11-1 to TRBJ1-4; TRBD1 aligns across 10 bases. The CDR3 spans 15 residues. Germline CDR1 reads SGHAT; CDR2 reads FQDESV (reference sequence). Germline trimming cut 4 bases from V and 5 bases from J; bases unmatched to any gene: 4. The CDR3: CASSSGTGENEKLFF. The CDR3 bases are TGTGCCAGCAGCTCTGGGACAGGGGAAAATGAAAAACTGTTTTTT.

V gene TRBV2 combines with J gene TRBJ1-2, with 9 positions matching TRBD1. In germline, CDR1 is SNHLY, CDR2 FYNNEI. With V trimmed by 6 bases and J by 7 bases, 6 bases remained unmatched. This CDR3 has 13 residues. The CDR3 loop reads CASSVGQGAGYTF. CDR3 nucleotide sequence: TGTGCCAGCAGCGTGGGACAGGGAGCTGGCTACACCTTC.

V is TRBV18 and J is TRBJ2-7; D may be TRBD1 (7 bases). The CDR3 runs 17 residues. V dropped 3 bases and J dropped 0 bases, with 18 bases sitting between them. CDR1 is KGHSH, CDR2 LQKENI, per germline. CDR3 sequence reads: CASSPEGAGRYSYEQYF. The CDR3 region has the DNA TGTGCCAGCTCACCCGAGGGGGCGGGACGATACTCCTACGAGCAGTACTTC.

The J gene is TRBJ2-7, the V gene TRBV10-1; no firm D call. CDR3 length equals 10 residues. CDR1 is WNHNN, CDR2 SYGVQD, per germline (reference sequence). Trimming shortened V by 6 bases and J by 3 bases, and 3 bases separated the two germline ends. CDR3 protein: CASRDYEQYF. CDR3 sequence (DNA): TGCGCCAGCAGGGACTACGAGCAGTACTTC.

The V and J genes are TRBV28 and TRBJ2-3; D is undetermined. Trimming took 5 bases from V and 7 from J, leaving 10 bases between them. Per germline, CDR1 MDHEN and CDR2 SYDVKM. This CDR3 contains 12 residues. The CDR3 is CASSPQDHTQYF. CDR3 bases: TGTGCCAGCAGTCCTCAGGACCATACGCAGTATTTT.

This chain uses TRBV7-2 with TRBJ1-1, with 8 bases lining up with TRBD1. This CDR3 has 17 amino acids. V shed 5 bases and J 5 bases; nucleotides not matched to a gene: 16. CDR1 is SGHTA and CDR2 is FQGNSA in the germline V gene. The CDR3 reads CASSPRTGRRSKTEAFF. The DNA of the CDR3 is TGTGCCAGCAGCCCCCGGACAGGGAGAAGGAGTAAGACTGAAGCTTTCTTT.

The rearrangement uses TRBV6-1 and TRBJ1-5; D perhaps matches TRBD1 (6 bases). With 3 bases removed from V and 5 bases from J, the gap between germline ends came to 14 bases. Germline values: CDR1 MNHNS, CDR2 SASEGT. The CDR3 spans 15 residues. The CDR3 sequence is CASSDSGQTHQPQHF. In DNA form, the CDR3 reads TGTGCCAGCAGTGATAGTGGACAGACACATCAGCCCCAGCATTTT.

The J gene is TRBJ1-4, the V gene TRBV21-1; the D call in the table, TRBD1, was not verified against the DNA. TRBV21-1 has pseudogene status. The CDR3 length is 16 residues. DNA for the CDR3: TGTGCCAGCAGCAAAGGGCAGGACAGGAGAAATGAAAAACTGTTTTTT. This encodes CASSKGQDRRNEKLFF.

The chain combines TRBV18 with TRBJ1-5; TRBD1 might be the D (6 bases). CDR1 KGHSH and CDR2 LQKENI come from the germline V gene. This CDR3 is built from 16 residues. Trimming removed 2 bases from V and 2 bases from J, with 13 bases in between. Here the CDR3 reads CASSPDTGRGNQPQHF. In nucleotides, the CDR3 is TGTGCCAGCTCACCAGACACAGGGAGAGGCAATCAGCCCCAGCATTTT.

The chain combines TRBV18 with TRBJ2-3; 7 nucleotides agree with TRBD1. The CDR3 contains 13 residues. CDR1 is KGHSH, CDR2 LQKENI, per germline. V dropped 4 bases and J dropped 4; count of bases not matched to a gene: 2. The CDR3 DNA follows: TGTGCCAGCTCACTCGACAGGGCAGATACGCAGTATTTT. It codes for CASSLDRADTQYF.

The chain uses TRBV5-1 and TRBJ2-3; weak D call: TRBD2 (6 bases). V was shortened by 0 bases and J by 0 bases, with 11 bases between the two germline ends. Looked up from germline, CDR1 is SGHRS and CDR2 is YFSETQ. CDR3 length equals 16 residues. CDR3: CASSLAKGTSTDTQYF. The CDR3 nucleotides read TGCGCCAGCAGCTTGGCTAAGGGGACTAGCACAGATACGCAGTATTTT.

The CDR3 region is CASSLYHYGSSNQPQHF. CDR3 bases: TGTGCCAGCAGCTTATACCACTATGGATCGAGCAATCAGCCCCAGCATTTT. The chain employs TRBV5-6 and TRBJ1-5; no clear D. There are 17 residues in the CDR3. Germline CDR1 and CDR2: SGHDT and YYEEEE. V was pared by 2 bases and J by 1 base, with 16 bases between.